The next 30 T cell receptor beta chains were all read from a single sample in a study of blood T cell repertoires in COVID-19. Libraries were prepared by immunoSEQ multiplex PCR; TCRdb keeps only in-frame clonotypes and omits some of them. The data hold approximately 400,000 clones, with over 65% observed a single time. Specimen: peripheral blood. These receptors all stem from a human donor with acute or convalescent COVID-19. The donor label of this sample is uncertain.

This clone was observed a few times. This rearrangement joins TRBV27 to TRBJ2-7; 12 bases align to TRBD2. The trim removed 5 bases at V and 3 bases at J, leaving 17 bases unmatched. The CDR3 spans 19 residues. Looked up from germline, CDR1 is MNHEY and CDR2 is SMNVEV (reference sequence). This chain's CDR3 is CASSRPPGLAGYSIYEQYF. The CDR3 region has the DNA TGTGCCAGCAGTCGTCCCCCGGGACTAGCGGGTTATTCCATCTACGAGCAGTACTTC.

The rearrangement links TRBV6-4 to TRBJ1-2; D possibly corresponds to TRBD1 (5 bases). Germline CDR1 reads MRHNA; CDR2 reads SNTAGT. V dropped 2 bases and J dropped 2 bases, with 12 bases sitting between them. This CDR3 has 15 amino acids. The CDR3 DNA follows: TGTGCCAGCAGTGACCTTTCCGGGGGGAACTATGGCTACACCTTC. Translating gives CASSDLSGGNYGYTF.

This chain uses TRBV29-1 with TRBJ2-2; 14 positions match TRBD2. V shed 8 bases and J 8 bases; nucleotides not matched to a gene: 7. The germline CDR1 and CDR2 sequences are SQVTM and ANQGSEA. The CDR3 has 14 amino acids. The CDR3 region has the DNA TGCAGCTTCAGGACTAGCGGGAGGTGGGGGGAGCTGTTTTTT. Its translation: CSFRTSGRWGELFF.

The rearrangement links TRBV5-1 to TRBJ2-3, with TRBD1 matching over 12 bases. The CDR3 runs to 15 residues. J lost 4 bases, V lost 4 bases, and 4 bases had no gene match. Germline V gene lookup returns CDR1 SGHRS and CDR2 YFSETQ. DNA of the CDR3: TGCGCCAGCAGCAGGGGACAGGGGGCCGCAGATACGCAGTATTTT. Encoded protein: CASSRGQGAADTQYF. Using reference TRBV5-1 and TRBJ2-3 for the parts outside the CDR3, the full variable domain is KAGVTQTPRYLIKTRGQQVTLSCSPISGHRSVSWYQQTPGQGLQFLFEYFSETQRNKGNFPGRFSGRQFSNSRSEMNVSTLELGDSALYLCASSRGQGAADTQYFGPGTRLTVL.

This clone was detected only a few times. J is TRBJ2-1 and V is TRBV27; 8 nucleotides align to TRBD2. Germline V gene lookup returns CDR1 MNHEY and CDR2 SMNVEV (reference sequence). The CDR3 covers 14 residues. Trimming took 5 bases from V and 8 from J; bases not matched to a gene: 8. CDR3 coding DNA: TGTGCCAGCAGTGTAGCGGGGTTTTTCGATGAGCAGTTCTTC. It codes for CASSVAGFFDEQFF.

The CDR3 region is CASTFGTVQETQYF. Here the CDR3 DNA reads TGTGCCAGCACTTTCGGGACAGTCCAAGAGACCCAGTACTTC. The chain carries TRBV7-6 and TRBJ2-5; the match to TRBD1 covers 7 bases. CDR3 length equals 14 residues. Germline assignment: CDR1 SGHVS and CDR2 FNYEAQ. V trimming: 7 bases; J trimming: 1 base; junction bases outside the gene matches: 6.

V gene TRBV5-1 combines with J gene TRBJ2-6; TRBD2 is a possible D gene (5 bases). Trimming pared 5 bases from V and 0 bases from J, leaving 24 bases between. Germline values: CDR1 SGHRS, CDR2 YFSETQ. This CDR3 has 20 amino acids. DNA for the CDR3: TGCGCCAGCAGAATACATCTCCCGACCGAGAGGGCCTCTGGGGCCAACGTCCTGACTTTC. Its translation is CASRIHLPTERASGANVLTF. Combining the CDR3 with reference TRBV5-1 and TRBJ2-6 gives the whole variable domain KAGVTQTPRYLIKTRGQQVTLSCSPISGHRSVSWYQQTPGQGLQFLFEYFSETQRNKGNFPGRFSGRQFSNSRSEMNVSTLELGDSALYLCASRIHLPTERASGANVLTFGAGSRLTVL.

The sample holds a few counts of this clone. V is TRBV27 and J is TRBJ2-5; weak D call: TRBD2 (6 bases). The CDR3 extends over 16 amino acids. V was trimmed by 2 bases and J by 0 bases, leaving 13 bases between them. Germline CDR1 MNHEY, CDR2 SMNVEV (reference sequence). CDR3 region: CASSLGRRGDQETQYF. The CDR3 region has the DNA TGTGCCAGCAGTTTAGGGAGGCGAGGGGACCAAGAGACCCAGTACTTC.

The chain uses TRBV19 and TRBJ2-1; the match to TRBD2 covers 12 bases. V was pared by 9 bases and J by 5 bases, with 14 bases of the junction left unmatched. The CDR3 has 17 residues. Germline CDR1 and CDR2: LNHDA and SQIVND (reference sequence). This CDR3 is CASTGGFLAGGNNEQFF. The CDR3, as DNA: TGTGCCAGCACAGGCGGATTCCTAGCGGGAGGGAACAATGAGCAGTTCTTC.

V usage is TRBV28 and J usage is TRBJ1-1; 10 bases agree with TRBD1. Germline CDR1 MDHEN, CDR2 SYDVKM. The CDR3 sequence is 16 residues long. V was clipped by 8 bases and J by 1 base; unmatched bases: 10. The CDR3: CASVGPGTGENTEAFF. The CDR3 coding sequence is TGTGCCAGCGTAGGACCCGGGACAGGGGAGAACACTGAAGCTTTCTTT.

The sample holds one count of this clone. The chain is built from TRBV6-5 and TRBJ1-3; 10 bases agree with TRBD1. This CDR3 has 14 residues. Germline V lookup: CDR1 MNHEY, CDR2 SVGAGI. With V trimmed by 11 bases and J by 2 bases, 6 bases remained unmatched. The CDR3 reads CAGKGTGAGNTIYF. In DNA, the CDR3 is TGTGCCGGAAAAGGGACAGGGGCTGGAAACACCATATATTTT.

Worth noting for this clone: Within the sample, other DNA sequences also encode this same CDR3. J is TRBJ2-3 and V is TRBV19, with 8 positions matching TRBD2. The CDR3 sequence is 15 residues long. Germline trimming cut 5 bases from V and 0 bases from J; bases unmatched to any gene: 4. CDR1 is LNHDA and CDR2 is SQIVND in the germline V gene (reference sequence). This CDR3 is CASSGLAVSTDTQYF. The DNA for the CDR3 is TGTGCCAGTAGTGGACTAGCCGTTAGCACAGATACGCAGTATTTT. Variable domain in full (rest from reference TRBV19 and TRBJ2-3): DGGITQSPKYLFRKEGQNVTLSCEQNLNHDAMYWYRQDPGQGLRLIYYSQIVNDFQKGDIAEGYSVSREKKESFPLTVTSAQKNPTAFYLCASSGLAVSTDTQYFGPGTRLTVL.

The chain is built from TRBV5-1 and TRBJ2-1; 9 bases match TRBD2. V was clipped by 0 bases and J by 0 bases; unmatched bases: 7. The length of the CDR3 is 18 residues. Germline V gene sequence: CDR1 SGHRS, CDR2 YFSETQ. CDR3 in amino acids: CASSLVREGESSYNEQFF. The CDR3 DNA follows: TGCGCCAGCAGCTTGGTGCGGGAGGGCGAGAGCTCCTACAATGAGCAGTTCTTC.

This chain uses TRBV28 with TRBJ2-5, with 14 nucleotides matching TRBD2. Germline CDR1 MDHEN, CDR2 SYDVKM. The CDR3 spans 18 residues. The J segment lost 4 bases and the V segment lost 5 bases, leaving 12 bases of the junction unmatched. CDR3 in amino acids: CASSLRLAGGRLAETQYF. Written as DNA, the CDR3 is TGTGCCAGCAGTCTCCGACTAGCGGGGGGGCGTTTAGCAGAGACCCAGTACTTC.

This clone occurred a few times. The V call is TRBV14, the J call TRBJ1-1; TRBD1 agrees at 7 bases. Germline CDR1 SGHDN, CDR2 FVKESK. V shed 5 bases, J shed 1 base, and the junction held 4 bases outside the gene matches. This CDR3 contains 14 residues. This CDR3 reads CASSWGQPNTEAFF. The CDR3, as DNA: TGTGCCAGCAGCTGGGGACAGCCGAACACTGAAGCTTTCTTT.

The gene calls are TRBV5-1 and TRBJ1-4; a weak D match, TRBD1 (5 bases). The length of the CDR3 is 16 residues. The germline gives CDR1 SGHRS, CDR2 YFSETQ. V lost 0 bases and J lost 3, with 12 bases in between. The CDR3 DNA is TGCGCCAGCAGCTTGGGGAGGGGCCCCCCTAATGAAAAACTGTTTTTT. This codes for CASSLGRGPPNEKLFF. Full variable domain (outside the CDR3, taken from reference TRBV5-1 and TRBJ1-4): KAGVTQTPRYLIKTRGQQVTLSCSPISGHRSVSWYQQTPGQGLQFLFEYFSETQRNKGNFPGRFSGRQFSNSRSEMNVSTLELGDSALYLCASSLGRGPPNEKLFFGSGTQLSVL.

This chain connects TRBV19 to TRBJ2-3; TRBD2 matches at 10 bases. Germline V gene data show CDR1 as LNHDA and CDR2 as SQIVND (reference sequence). With 5 bases clipped from V and 1 base from J, the junction kept 12 bases outside the gene matches. This CDR3 has 18 residues. CDR3 nucleotides: TGTGCCAGTAGTGAGGGCACTAGCGGGATTTTCGGCACAGATACGCAGTATTTT. This sequence encodes CASSEGTSGIFGTDTQYF.

The chain recombines TRBV7-9 with TRBJ1-4; D remains ambiguous. The CDR3 totals 14 residues. Germline V gene lookup returns CDR1 SEHNR and CDR2 FQNEAQ (reference sequence). Trimming pared 2 bases from V and 2 bases from J, leaving 6 bases between. As DNA, the CDR3 is TGTGCCAGCAGCTTATCCGGGACTAATGAAAAACTGTTTTTT. It encodes CASSLSGTNEKLFF.

V and J are TRBV2 and TRBJ2-2, with D perhaps TRBD2 (6 bases). V lost 6 bases and J lost 0, with 14 bases in between. The CDR3 consists of 16 residues. Per germline, CDR1 SNHLY and CDR2 FYNNEI. As DNA, the CDR3 is TGTGCCAGCAGGGCGTCGGGAGCTGCGAACACCGGGGAGCTGTTTTTT. Encoded protein: CASRASGAANTGELFF.

The rearrangement joins TRBV27 to TRBJ1-1, with D tentatively TRBD1 (5 bases). Germline CDR1 and CDR2: MNHEY and SMNVEV (reference sequence). V was trimmed by 7 bases and J by 1 base, leaving 22 bases between them. The CDR3 is made up of 17 amino acids. CDR3 in amino acids: CASIRRGSSTGNTEAFF. CDR3 DNA sequence: TGTGCCAGCATTAGGCGGGGGTCTAGTACCGGGAACACTGAAGCTTTCTTT.

The CDR3 DNA sequence: TGTGCCAGCAGTGGCCAGGGGCTCTCTGGAAACACCATATATTTT. This codes for CASSGQGLSGNTIYF. The chain couples TRBV2 to TRBJ1-3; the D gene is possibly TRBD1 (6 bases). The CDR3 covers 15 residues. Trimming stripped 4 bases from V and 0 bases from J, with 10 bases between. Germline-derived CDR1 and CDR2 are SNHLY and FYNNEI.

The chain has TRBV3-1 (or the pseudogene TRBV3-2) and TRBJ2-5; no firm D call. The CDR3 spans 13 residues. Germline V lookup: CDR1 LGHDT, CDR2 YNNKEL (reference sequence). Trimming pared 1 base from V and 5 bases from J, leaving 8 bases between. CDR3 residues: CASSQVWAETQYF. As DNA, the CDR3 is TGTGCCAGCAGCCAAGTGTGGGCGGAGACCCAGTACTTC.

The chain employs TRBV2 and TRBJ1-5, with D possibly matching TRBD1 (6 bases). This CDR3 has 15 amino acids. Germline assignment: CDR1 SNHLY and CDR2 FYNNEI. Trimming took 0 bases from V and 5 from J, leaving 11 bases between them. The CDR3 nucleotides read TGTGCCAGCAGTGAAGCCGGGACACCATATCAGCCCCAGCATTTT. This translates into CASSEAGTPYQPQHF.

The chain's CDR3 is CASSLGNPGRGTEAFF. The CDR3 nucleotides read TGCGCCAGCAGCTTGGGGAATCCTGGGAGGGGGACTGAAGCTTTCTTT. The chain has TRBV5-1 and TRBJ1-1; D may be TRBD1 (6 bases). Germline CDR1 SGHRS, CDR2 YFSETQ. CDR3 length: 16 amino acids. With 0 bases removed from V and 5 bases from J, the gap between germline ends came to 17 bases. Supplemented by reference TRBV5-1 and TRBJ1-1, the full variable domain reads KAGVTQTPRYLIKTRGQQVTLSCSPISGHRSVSWYQQTPGQGLQFLFEYFSETQRNKGNFPGRFSGRQFSNSRSEMNVSTLELGDSALYLCASSLGNPGRGTEAFFGQGTRLTVV.

The chain couples TRBV11-2 to TRBJ1-1; D call uncertain. This CDR3 has 15 amino acids. Trimming took 6 bases from V and 1 from J, leaving 15 bases between them. Germline V gives CDR1 SGHAT, CDR2 FQNNGV. In nucleotides, the CDR3 is TGTGCCAGCAGGCGACTCCTAACGGGGAACACTGAAGCTTTCTTT. The encoded protein is CASRRLLTGNTEAFF.

This clone was detected only once. This chain links TRBV18 with TRBJ1-2; TRBD1 matches 9 bases. This CDR3 has 16 residues. Trimming cost V 3 bases and J 3 bases; bases outside gene matches: 8. CDR1 is KGHSH, CDR2 LQKENI, per germline. This CDR3 reads CASSPTLGTGYYGYTF. The CDR3 DNA reads as TGTGCCAGCTCACCCACCCTCGGGACAGGGTACTATGGCTACACCTTC.

The rearrangement links TRBV6-4 to TRBJ2-1; D perhaps matches TRBD2 (7 bases). The CDR3 spans 15 residues. Germline V gene data show CDR1 as MRHNA and CDR2 as SNTAGT. Deletions cut 6 bases from V and 3 bases from J, with 15 bases between. CDR3 nucleotides: TGTGCCAGCAGCGCACAGGGAGGGGGCTACAATGAGCAGTTCTTC. Residues: CASSAQGGGYNEQFF.

The rearrangement joins TRBV4-2 to TRBJ1-6; D perhaps matches TRBD1 (6 bases). CDR3 length: 16 residues. Germline lookup yields CDR1 LGHNA and CDR2 YNFKEQ. V lost 0 bases to trimming and J lost 7 bases, with 13 bases between them. CDR3 amino acids: CASSQEGGGGNSPLHF. The CDR3 region has the DNA TGTGCCAGCAGCCAAGAAGGGGGGGGCGGGAATTCACCCCTCCACTTT.

A few counts support this clone. The DNA of the CDR3 is TGTGCCAGTAGTCCCGGGACAGGGAAGGGGCAGCCCCAGCATTTT. Its translation is CASSPGTGKGQPQHF. The chain uses TRBV19 and TRBJ1-5, with 9 bases aligning to TRBD1. Germline lookup yields CDR1 LNHDA and CDR2 SQIVND (reference sequence). The CDR3 sequence is 15 residues long. The trim removed 5 bases at V and 7 bases at J, leaving 9 bases unmatched.

J is TRBJ1-1 and V is TRBV7-8, with 7 bases identical to TRBD1. Per germline, CDR1 SGHVS and CDR2 FQNEAQ. Trimming at V came to 7 bases and at J to 3 bases, leaving 11 bases not matched to a gene. The CDR3 is 15 amino acids. The CDR3 DNA reads as TGTGCCAGCACCCGATTTAGACAGGGTGACACTGAAGCTTTCTTT. Translating gives CASTRFRQGDTEAFF.